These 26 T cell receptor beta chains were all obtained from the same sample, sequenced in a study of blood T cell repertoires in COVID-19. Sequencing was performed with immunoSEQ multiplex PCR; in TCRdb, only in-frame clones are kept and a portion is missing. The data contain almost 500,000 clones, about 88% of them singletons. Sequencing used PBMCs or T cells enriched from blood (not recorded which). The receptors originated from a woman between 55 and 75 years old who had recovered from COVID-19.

This CDR3 is CASSPHRGGLGEDHEQYV. The CDR3 nucleotides are TGTGCCAGCAGCCCGCATCGCGGGGGCTTGGGGGAGGACCACGAGCAGTACGTC. The chain employs TRBV7-8 and TRBJ2-7, with D possibly being TRBD2 (7 bases). V was clipped by 5 bases and J by 5 bases, with 28 bases between them. The CDR3 covers 18 residues. CDR1 is SGHVS, CDR2 FQNEAQ, per germline.

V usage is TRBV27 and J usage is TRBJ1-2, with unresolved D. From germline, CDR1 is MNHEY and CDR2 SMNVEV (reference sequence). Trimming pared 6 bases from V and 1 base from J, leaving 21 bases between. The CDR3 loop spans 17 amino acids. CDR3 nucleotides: TGTGCCAGCAGCTCACGCACAGCTACTCAATTTAACTATGGCTACACCTTC. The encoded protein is CASSSRTATQFNYGYTF.

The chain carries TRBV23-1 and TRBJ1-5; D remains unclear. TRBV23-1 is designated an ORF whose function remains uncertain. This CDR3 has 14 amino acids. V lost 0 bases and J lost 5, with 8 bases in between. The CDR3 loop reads CASSQSISYQPQHF. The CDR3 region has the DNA TGCGCCAGCAGTCAATCGATCAGTTATCAGCCCCAGCATTTT.

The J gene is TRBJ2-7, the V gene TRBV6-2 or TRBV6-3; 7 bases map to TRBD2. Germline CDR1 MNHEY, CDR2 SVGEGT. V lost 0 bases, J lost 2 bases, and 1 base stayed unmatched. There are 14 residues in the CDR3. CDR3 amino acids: CASSYSGGPYEQYV. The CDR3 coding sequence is TGTGCCAGCAGTTACTCGGGAGGGCCCTACGAGCAGTACGTC.

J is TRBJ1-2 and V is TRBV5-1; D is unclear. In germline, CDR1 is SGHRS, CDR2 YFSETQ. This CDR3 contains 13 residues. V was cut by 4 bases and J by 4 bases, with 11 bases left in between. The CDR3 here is CASSTERLYGYTF. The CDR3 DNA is TGCGCCAGCAGCACCGAAAGACTCTATGGCTACACCTTC.

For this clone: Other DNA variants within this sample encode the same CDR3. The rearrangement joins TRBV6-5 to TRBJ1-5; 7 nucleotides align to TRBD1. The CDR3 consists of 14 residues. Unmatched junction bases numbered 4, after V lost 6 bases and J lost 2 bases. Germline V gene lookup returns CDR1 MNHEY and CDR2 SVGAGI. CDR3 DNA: TGTGCCAGCAGAACAGGACAGGGCAATCAGCCCCAGCATTTT. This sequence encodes CASRTGQGNQPQHF.

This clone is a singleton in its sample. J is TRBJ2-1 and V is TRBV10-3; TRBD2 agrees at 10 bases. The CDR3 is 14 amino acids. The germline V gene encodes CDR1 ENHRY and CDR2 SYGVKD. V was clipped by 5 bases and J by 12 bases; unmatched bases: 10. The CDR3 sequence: CAISMSGGETWQFF. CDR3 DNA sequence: TGTGCCATCAGTATGAGCGGGGGGGAGACTTGGCAGTTCTTC.

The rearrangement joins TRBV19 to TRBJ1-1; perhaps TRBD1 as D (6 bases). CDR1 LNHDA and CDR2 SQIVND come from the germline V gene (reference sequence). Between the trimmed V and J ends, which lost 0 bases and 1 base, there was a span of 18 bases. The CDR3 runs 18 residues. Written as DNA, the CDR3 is TGTGCCAGTAGTATAGATGGCGGGGGGGCGACAGGGAACACTGAAGCTTTCTTT. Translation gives CASSIDGGGATGNTEAFF.

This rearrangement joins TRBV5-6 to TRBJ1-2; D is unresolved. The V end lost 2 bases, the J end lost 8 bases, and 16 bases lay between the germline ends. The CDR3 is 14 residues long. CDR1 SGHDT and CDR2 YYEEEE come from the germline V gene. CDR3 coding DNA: TGTGCCAGCAGCTTTTACGGCAGGCCCTTGGGCTACACCTTC. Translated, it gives CASSFYGRPLGYTF.

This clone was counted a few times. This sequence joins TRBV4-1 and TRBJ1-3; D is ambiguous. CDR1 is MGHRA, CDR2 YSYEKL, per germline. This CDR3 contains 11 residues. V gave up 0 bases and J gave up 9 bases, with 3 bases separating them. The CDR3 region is CASSQEATIYF. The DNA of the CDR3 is TGCGCCAGCAGCCAAGAGGCCACCATATATTTT.

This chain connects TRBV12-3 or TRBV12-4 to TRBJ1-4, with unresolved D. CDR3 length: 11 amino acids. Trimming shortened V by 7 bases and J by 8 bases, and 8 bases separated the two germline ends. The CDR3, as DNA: TGTGCCAGCACGTCGTCGGAAAAACTGTTTTTT. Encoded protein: CASTSSEKLFF.

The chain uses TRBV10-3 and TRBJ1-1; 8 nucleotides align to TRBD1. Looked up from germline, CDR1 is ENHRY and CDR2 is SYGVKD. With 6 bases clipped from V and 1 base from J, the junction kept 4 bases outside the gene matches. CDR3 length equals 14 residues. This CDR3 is CAIRAGQENTEAFF. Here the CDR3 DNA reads TGTGCCATCAGGGCGGGACAGGAGAACACTGAAGCTTTCTTT.

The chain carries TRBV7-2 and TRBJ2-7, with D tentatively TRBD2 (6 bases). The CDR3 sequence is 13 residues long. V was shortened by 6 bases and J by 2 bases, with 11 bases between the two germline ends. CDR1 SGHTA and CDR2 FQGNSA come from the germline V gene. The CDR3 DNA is TGTGCCAGCAGGGACGGGGGTGCCTACGAGCAGTACTTC. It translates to CASRDGGAYEQYF.

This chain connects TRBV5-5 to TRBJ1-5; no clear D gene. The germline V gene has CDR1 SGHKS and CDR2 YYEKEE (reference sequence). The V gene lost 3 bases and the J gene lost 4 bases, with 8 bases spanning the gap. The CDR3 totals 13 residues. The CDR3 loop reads CASSSDWNQPQHF. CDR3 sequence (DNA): TGTGCCAGCAGCTCGGACTGGAATCAGCCCCAGCATTTT.

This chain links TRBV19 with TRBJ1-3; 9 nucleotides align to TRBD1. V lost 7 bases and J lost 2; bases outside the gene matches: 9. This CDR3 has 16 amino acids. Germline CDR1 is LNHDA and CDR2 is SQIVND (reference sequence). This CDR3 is CASTPTGTGTGNTIYF. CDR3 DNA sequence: TGTGCCAGTACCCCCACCGGGACAGGGACTGGAAACACCATATATTTT.

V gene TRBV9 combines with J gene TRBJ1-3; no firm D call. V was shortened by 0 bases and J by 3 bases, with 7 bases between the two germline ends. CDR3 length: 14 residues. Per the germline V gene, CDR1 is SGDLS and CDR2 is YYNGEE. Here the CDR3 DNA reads TGTGCCAGCAGCGTAGGGCCAGGTGGAAACACCATATATTTT. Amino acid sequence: CASSVGPGGNTIYF.

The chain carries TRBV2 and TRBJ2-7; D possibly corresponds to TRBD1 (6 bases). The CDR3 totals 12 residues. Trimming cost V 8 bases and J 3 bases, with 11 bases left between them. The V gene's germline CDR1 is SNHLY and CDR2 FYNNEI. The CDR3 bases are TGTGCCAGCGGGCGAGGGGGCTACGAGCAGTACGTC. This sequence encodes CASGRGGYEQYV.

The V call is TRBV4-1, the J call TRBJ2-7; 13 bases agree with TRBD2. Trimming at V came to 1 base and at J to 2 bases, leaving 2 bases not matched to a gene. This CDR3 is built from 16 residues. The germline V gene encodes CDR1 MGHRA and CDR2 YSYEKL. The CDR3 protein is CASSQGTSGRAYEQYF. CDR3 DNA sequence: TGCGCCAGCAGCCAAGGGACTAGCGGGAGAGCCTACGAGCAGTACTTC.

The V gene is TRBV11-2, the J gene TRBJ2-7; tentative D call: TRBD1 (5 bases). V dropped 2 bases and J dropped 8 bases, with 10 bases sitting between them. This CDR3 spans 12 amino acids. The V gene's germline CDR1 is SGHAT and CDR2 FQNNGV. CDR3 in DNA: TGTGCCAGCAGCTTAACAGGTGCCCAGCAGTACGTC. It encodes CASSLTGAQQYV.

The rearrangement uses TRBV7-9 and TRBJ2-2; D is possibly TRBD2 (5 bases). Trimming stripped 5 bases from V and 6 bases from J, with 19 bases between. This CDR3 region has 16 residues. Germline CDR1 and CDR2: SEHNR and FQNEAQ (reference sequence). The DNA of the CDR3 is TGTGCCAGCAGCCCGCCCGTGATTGCGGAGGCCGGGGAGCTGTTTTTT. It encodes CASSPPVIAEAGELFF. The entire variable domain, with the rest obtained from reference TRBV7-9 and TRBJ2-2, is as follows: DTGVSQNPRHKITKRGQNVTFRCDPISEHNRLYWYRQTLGQGPEFLTYFQNEAQLEKSRLLSDRFSAERPKGSFSTLEIQRTEQGDSAMYLCASSPPVIAEAGELFFGEGSRLTVL.

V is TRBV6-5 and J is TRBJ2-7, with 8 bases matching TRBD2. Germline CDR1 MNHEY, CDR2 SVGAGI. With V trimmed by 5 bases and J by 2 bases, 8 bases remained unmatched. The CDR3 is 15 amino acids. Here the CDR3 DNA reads TGTGCCAGCAGTCGCCCCGAAGCGGGGGCCTACGAGCAGTACGTC. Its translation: CASSRPEAGAYEQYV.

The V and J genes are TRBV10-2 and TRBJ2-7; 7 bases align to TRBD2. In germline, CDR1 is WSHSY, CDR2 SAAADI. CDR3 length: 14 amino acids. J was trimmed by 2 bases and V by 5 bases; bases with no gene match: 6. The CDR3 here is CASSIGGRPYEQYF. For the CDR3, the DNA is TGCGCCAGCAGTATCGGGGGGAGGCCCTACGAGCAGTACTTC.

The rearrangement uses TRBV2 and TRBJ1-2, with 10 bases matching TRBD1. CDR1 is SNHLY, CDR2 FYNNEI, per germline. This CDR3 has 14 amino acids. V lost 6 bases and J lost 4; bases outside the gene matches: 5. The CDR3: CASSMGTGAYGYTF. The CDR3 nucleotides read TGTGCCAGCAGCATGGGGACAGGGGCCTATGGCTACACCTTC.

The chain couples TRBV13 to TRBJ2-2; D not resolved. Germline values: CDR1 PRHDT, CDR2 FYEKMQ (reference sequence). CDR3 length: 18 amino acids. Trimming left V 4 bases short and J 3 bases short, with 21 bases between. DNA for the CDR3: TGTGCCAGCAGCTCCTTAAAGCTTGAGGCCAAGGACACCGGGGAGCTGTTTTTT. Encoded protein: CASSSLKLEAKDTGELFF.

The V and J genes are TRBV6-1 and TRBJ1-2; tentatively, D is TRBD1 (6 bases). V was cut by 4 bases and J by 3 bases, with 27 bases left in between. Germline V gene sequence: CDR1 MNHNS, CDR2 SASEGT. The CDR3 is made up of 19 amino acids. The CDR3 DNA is TGTGCCAGCAGTGGTCCGGGACATCGGACTTGGGGTCGGGACTATGGCTACACCTTC. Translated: CASSGPGHRTWGRDYGYTF.

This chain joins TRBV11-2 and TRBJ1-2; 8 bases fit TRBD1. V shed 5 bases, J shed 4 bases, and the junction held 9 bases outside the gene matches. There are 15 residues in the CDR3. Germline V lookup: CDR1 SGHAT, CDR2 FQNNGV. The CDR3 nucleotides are TGTGCCAGCAGCCGGCAAGGACAGGGTGGCTATGGCTACACCTTC. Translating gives CASSRQGQGGYGYTF.